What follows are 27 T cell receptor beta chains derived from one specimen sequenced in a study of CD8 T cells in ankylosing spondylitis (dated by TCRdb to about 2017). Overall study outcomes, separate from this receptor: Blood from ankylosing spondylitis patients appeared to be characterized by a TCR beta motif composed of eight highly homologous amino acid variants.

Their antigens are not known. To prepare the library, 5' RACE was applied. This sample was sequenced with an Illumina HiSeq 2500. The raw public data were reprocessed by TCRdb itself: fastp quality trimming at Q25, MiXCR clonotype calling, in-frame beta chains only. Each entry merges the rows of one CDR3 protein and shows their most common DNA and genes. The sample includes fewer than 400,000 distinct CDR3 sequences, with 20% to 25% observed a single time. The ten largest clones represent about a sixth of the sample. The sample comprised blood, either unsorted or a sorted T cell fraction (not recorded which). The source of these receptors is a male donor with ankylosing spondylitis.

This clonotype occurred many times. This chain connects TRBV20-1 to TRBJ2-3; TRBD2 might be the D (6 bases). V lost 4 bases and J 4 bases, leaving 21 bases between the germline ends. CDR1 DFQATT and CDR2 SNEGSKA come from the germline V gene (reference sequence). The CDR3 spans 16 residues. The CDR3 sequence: CSAKTLRDWRADTQYF. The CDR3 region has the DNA TGCAGTGCTAAAACTCTAAGAGACTGGAGGGCAGATACGCAGTATTTT.

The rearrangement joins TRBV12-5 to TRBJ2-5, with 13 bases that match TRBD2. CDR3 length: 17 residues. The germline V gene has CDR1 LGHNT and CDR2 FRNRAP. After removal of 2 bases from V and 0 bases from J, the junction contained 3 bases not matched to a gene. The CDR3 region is CASGLRTSGRNQETQYF. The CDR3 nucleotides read TGTGCTAGTGGTTTGCGGACTAGCGGGAGAAACCAAGAGACCCAGTACTTC.

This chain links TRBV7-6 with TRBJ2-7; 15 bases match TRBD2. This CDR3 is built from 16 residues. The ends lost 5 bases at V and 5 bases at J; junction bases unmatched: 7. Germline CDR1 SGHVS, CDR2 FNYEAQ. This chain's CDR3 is CASSEGLAGGPNEQYF. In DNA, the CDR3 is TGTGCCAGCAGCGAAGGACTAGCGGGAGGGCCAAACGAGCAGTACTTC.

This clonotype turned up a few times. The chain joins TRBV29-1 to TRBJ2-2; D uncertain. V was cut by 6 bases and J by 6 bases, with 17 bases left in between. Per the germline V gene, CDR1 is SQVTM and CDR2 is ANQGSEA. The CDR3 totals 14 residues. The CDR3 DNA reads TGCAGCGTCCAGGCACGGGCCGTGGCCGGGGAGCTGTTTTTT. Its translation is CSVQARAVAGELFF.

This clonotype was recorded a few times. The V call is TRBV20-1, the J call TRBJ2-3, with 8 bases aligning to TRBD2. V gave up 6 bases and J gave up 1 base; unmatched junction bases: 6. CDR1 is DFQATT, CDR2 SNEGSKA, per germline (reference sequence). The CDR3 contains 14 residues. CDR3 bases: TGCAGTGCCCTACGGGAGGGGCGCACAGATACGCAGTATTTT. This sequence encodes CSALREGRTDTQYF.

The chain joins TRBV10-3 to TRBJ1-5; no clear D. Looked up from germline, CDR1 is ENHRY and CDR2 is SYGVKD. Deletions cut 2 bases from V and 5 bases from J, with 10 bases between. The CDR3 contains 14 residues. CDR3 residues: CAISERGVDQPQHF. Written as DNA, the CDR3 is TGTGCCATCAGTGAGCGGGGAGTGGATCAGCCCCAGCATTTT.

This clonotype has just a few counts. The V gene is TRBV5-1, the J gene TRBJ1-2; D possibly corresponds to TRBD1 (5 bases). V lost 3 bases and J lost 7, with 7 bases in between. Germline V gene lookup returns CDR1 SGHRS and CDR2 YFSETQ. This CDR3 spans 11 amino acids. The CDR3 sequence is CASSWGVGYTF. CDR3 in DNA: TGCGCCAGCAGCTGGGGGGTTGGCTACACCTTC. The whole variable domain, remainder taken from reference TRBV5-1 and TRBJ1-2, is KAGVTQTPRYLIKTRGQQVTLSCSPISGHRSVSWYQQTPGQGLQFLFEYFSETQRNKGNFPGRFSGRQFSNSRSEMNVSTLELGDSALYLCASSWGVGYTFGSGTRLTVV.

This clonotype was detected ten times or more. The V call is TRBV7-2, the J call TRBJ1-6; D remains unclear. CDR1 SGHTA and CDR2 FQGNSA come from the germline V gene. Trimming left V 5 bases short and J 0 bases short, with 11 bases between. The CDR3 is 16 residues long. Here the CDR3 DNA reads TGTGCCAGCAGCCCGCCCCCCGGCTCCTATAATTCACCCCTCCACTTT. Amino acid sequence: CASSPPPGSYNSPLHF.

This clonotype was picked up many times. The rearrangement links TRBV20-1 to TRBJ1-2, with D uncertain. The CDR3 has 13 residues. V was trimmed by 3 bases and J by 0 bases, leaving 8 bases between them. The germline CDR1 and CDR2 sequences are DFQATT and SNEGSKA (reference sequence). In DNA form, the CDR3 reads TGCAGTGCTAGCACCTCGCCTAACTATGGCTACACCTTC. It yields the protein CSASTSPNYGYTF.

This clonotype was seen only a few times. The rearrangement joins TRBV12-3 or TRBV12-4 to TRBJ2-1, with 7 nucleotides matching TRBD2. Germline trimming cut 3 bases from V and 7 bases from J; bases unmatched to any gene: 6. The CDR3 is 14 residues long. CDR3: CASSFLADRNEQFF. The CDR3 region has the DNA TGTGCCAGCAGTTTTCTAGCGGACCGAAATGAGCAGTTCTTC.

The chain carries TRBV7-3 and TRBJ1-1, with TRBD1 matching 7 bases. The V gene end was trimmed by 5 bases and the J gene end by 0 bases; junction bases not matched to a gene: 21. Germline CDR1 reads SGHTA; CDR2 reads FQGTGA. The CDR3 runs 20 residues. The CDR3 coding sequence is TGTGCCAGCAGCCTTTCCCGCGTACGAAGGGTAGGGGGCATGAACACTGAAGCTTTCTTT. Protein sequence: CASSLSRVRRVGGMNTEAFF.

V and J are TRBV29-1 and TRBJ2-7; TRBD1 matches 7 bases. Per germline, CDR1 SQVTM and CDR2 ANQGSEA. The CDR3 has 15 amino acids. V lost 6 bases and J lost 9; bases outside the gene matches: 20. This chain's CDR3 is CSVATPGGGREGQYF. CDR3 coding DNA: TGCAGCGTCGCTACACCAGGGGGTGGGCGTGAGGGGCAGTACTTC.

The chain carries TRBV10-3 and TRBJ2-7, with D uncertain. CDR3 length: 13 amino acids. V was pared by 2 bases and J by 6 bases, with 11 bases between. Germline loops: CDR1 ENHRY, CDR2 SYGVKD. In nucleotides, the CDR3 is TGTGCCATCAGTGAGCGTTCCCCCGGCGAGCAGTACTTC. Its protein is CAISERSPGEQYF.

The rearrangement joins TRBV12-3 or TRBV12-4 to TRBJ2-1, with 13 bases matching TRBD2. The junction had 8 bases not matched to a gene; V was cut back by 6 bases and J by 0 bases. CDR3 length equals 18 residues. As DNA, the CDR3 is TGTGCCAGCAGCAGGGGGACTAGCGGGAAGAGCTCCTACAATGAGCAGTTCTTC. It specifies CASSRGTSGKSSYNEQFF.

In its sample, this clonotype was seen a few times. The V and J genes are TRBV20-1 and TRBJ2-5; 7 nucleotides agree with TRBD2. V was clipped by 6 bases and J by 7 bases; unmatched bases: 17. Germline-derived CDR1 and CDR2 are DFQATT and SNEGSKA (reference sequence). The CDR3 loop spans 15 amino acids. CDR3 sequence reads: CSAPPGREPFGTQYF. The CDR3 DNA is TGCAGTGCACCCCCTGGGCGGGAGCCCTTTGGGACCCAGTACTTC.

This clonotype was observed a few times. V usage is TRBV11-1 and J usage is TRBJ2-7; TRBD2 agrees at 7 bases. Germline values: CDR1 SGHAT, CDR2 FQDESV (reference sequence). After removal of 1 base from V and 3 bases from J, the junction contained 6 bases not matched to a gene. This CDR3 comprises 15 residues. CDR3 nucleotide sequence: TGTGCCAGCAGCTTAGGGAGCGGGAATGACTACGAGCAGTACTTC. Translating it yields CASSLGSGNDYEQYF. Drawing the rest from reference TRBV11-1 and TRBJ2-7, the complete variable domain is EAEVAQSPRYKITEKSQAVAFWCDPISGHATLYWYRQILGQGPELLVQFQDESVVDDSQLPKDRFSAERLKGVDSTLKIQPAELGDSAMYLCASSLGSGNDYEQYFGPGTRLTVT.

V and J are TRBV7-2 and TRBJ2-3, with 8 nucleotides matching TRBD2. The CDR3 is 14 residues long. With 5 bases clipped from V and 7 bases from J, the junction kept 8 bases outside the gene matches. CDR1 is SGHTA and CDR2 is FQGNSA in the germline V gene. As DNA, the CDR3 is TGTGCCAGCAGCACCGGGAGCGGGAGTTATACGCAGTATTTT. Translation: CASSTGSGSYTQYF.

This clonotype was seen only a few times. For the CDR3, the DNA is TGCAGTGCTAGGGAGCTAGCGGGAGGTGGCAATGAGCAGTTCTTC. It is translated as CSARELAGGGNEQFF. The V gene is TRBV20-1, the J gene TRBJ2-1; TRBD2 matches 11 bases. After removal of 3 bases from V and 6 bases from J, the junction contained 7 bases not matched to a gene. CDR1 and CDR2 from the germline V gene are DFQATT and SNEGSKA (reference sequence). This CDR3 has 15 amino acids.

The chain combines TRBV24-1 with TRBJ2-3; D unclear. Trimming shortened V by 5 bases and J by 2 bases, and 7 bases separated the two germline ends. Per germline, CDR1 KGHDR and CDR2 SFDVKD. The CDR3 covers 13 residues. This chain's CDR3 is CATSAPVTDTQYF. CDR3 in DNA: TGTGCCACCAGTGCTCCCGTCACAGATACGCAGTATTTT.

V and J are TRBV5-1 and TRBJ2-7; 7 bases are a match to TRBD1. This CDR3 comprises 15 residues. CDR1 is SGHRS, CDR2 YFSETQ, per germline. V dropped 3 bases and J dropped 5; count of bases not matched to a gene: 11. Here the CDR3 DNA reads TGCGCCAGCAGCTCACAGGGGATGGTGGGAGACGAGCAGTACTTC. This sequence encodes CASSSQGMVGDEQYF.

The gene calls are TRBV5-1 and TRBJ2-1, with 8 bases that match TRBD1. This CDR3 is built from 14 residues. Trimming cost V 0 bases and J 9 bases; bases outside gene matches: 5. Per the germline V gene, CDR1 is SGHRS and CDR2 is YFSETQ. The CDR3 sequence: CASSLAQGAGEQFF. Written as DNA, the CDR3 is TGCGCCAGCAGCTTGGCTCAGGGGGCCGGTGAGCAGTTCTTC.

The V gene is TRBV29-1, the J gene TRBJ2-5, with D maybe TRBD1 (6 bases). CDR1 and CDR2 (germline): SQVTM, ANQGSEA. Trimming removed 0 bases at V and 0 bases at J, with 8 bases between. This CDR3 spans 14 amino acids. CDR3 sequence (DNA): TGCAGCGTTGAAGATCAGGGGTACCAAGAGACCCAGTACTTC. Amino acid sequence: CSVEDQGYQETQYF.

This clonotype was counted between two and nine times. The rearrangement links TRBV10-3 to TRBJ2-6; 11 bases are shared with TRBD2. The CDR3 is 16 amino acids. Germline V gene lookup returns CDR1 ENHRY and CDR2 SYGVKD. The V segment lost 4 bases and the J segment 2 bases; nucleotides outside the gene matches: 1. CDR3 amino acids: CAISVLAGAGANVLTF. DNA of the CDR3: TGTGCCATCAGTGTACTAGCGGGAGCTGGGGCCAACGTCCTGACTTTC.

CDR3 sequence reads: CASSSPTGVVNEQFF. The DNA of the CDR3 is TGTGCCAGCAGCTCCCCGACAGGGGTGGTCAATGAGCAGTTCTTC. This sequence joins TRBV7-9 and TRBJ2-1; 8 bases are shared with TRBD1. The CDR3 is 15 residues long. Trimming at V came to 4 bases and at J to 6 bases, leaving 8 bases not matched to a gene. Germline-derived CDR1 and CDR2 are SEHNR and FQNEAQ (reference sequence).

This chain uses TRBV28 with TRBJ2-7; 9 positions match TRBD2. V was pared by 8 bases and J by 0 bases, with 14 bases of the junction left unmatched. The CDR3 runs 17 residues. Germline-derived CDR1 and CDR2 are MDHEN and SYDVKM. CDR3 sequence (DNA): TGTGCCAGCCCGTGGCGACTAGCGGTCTCTAGCTCCTACGAGCAGTACTTC. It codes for CASPWRLAVSSSYEQYF.

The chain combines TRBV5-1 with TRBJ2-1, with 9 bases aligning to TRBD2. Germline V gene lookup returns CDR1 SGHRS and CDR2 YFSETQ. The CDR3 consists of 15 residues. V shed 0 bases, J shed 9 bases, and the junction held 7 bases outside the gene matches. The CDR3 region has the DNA TGCGCCAGCAGCTTGGCATTAGCGGGAGTACGTGAGCAGTTCTTC. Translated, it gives CASSLALAGVREQFF.

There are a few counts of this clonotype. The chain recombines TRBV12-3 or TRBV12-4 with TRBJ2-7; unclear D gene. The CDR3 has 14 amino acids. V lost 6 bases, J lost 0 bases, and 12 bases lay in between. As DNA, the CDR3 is TGTGCCAGCAGCCGACTGGTTAGCTCCTACGAGCAGTACTTC. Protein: CASSRLVSSYEQYF.